Listed here are 11 T cell receptor beta chains from one sample, sequenced in a study of Graves' ophthalmopathy and Graves' hyperthyroidism. Investigators amplified TCR beta CDR3 regions from RNA transcripts. Second-round multiplex PCR came after first-round RT-PCR with HTBI primers. TCRdb analysed the multiplex PCR reads with MiXCR anew, one entry per CDR3 protein. The top ten clones hold about 40% of a sample with about 700,000 distinct CDR3 sequences, 40% of them seen once. Sequenced sample: peripheral blood. These receptors were obtained from an adult man with Graves' ophthalmopathy.

The rearrangement uses TRBV20-1 and TRBJ2-7, with 7 bases that match TRBD1. CDR3 size: 13 residues. Germline V gene lookup returns CDR1 DFQATT and CDR2 SNEGSKA (reference sequence). V shed 4 bases and J 2 bases; nucleotides not matched to a gene: 5. CDR3 in DNA: TGCAGTGCTATCCGGGACAGCGCCTACGAGCAGTACTTC. Translating gives CSAIRDSAYEQYF.

The J gene is TRBJ2-5, the V gene TRBV29-1; 7 positions match TRBD2. Germline V gene lookup returns CDR1 SQVTM and CDR2 ANQGSEA. This CDR3 has 12 residues. With V trimmed by 4 bases and J by 4 bases, 3 bases remained unmatched. The CDR3 protein is CSVGEGSETQYF. CDR3 bases: TGCAGCGTTGGGGAGGGATCAGAGACCCAGTACTTC.

The chain recombines TRBV7-9 with TRBJ1-2, with D maybe TRBD1 (6 bases). Germline-derived CDR1 and CDR2 are SEHNR and FQNEAQ (reference sequence). Trimming left V 4 bases short and J 3 bases short, with 15 bases between. The length of the CDR3 is 15 residues. The CDR3 coding sequence is TGTGCCAGCAGCTCTCCGGGGGCTTCCTACTATGGCTACACCTTC. This encodes CASSSPGASYYGYTF.

This clonotype was seen ten or more times. The rearrangement uses TRBV12-3 or TRBV12-4 and TRBJ1-6; D remains ambiguous. This CDR3 has 13 amino acids. V lost 2 bases and J 10 bases, leaving 9 bases between the germline ends. This chain's CDR3 is CASSLKWKSPLHF. The CDR3, as DNA: TGTGCCAGCAGTTTAAAATGGAAGTCACCCCTCCACTTT.

The chain combines TRBV19 with TRBJ2-3; 8 bases agree with TRBD1. The CDR3 has 14 amino acids. The J segment lost 2 bases and the V segment lost 8 bases, leaving 6 bases of the junction unmatched. CDR1 and CDR2 (germline): LNHDA, SQIVND (reference sequence). The CDR3 nucleotides are TGTGCCAGTCGCCGGGACAGGAACACAGATACGCAGTATTTT. This encodes CASRRDRNTDTQYF.

The genes are TRBV20-1 and TRBJ1-5; 8 bases map to TRBD1. CDR1 DFQATT and CDR2 SNEGSKA come from the germline V gene (reference sequence). V trimming: 0 bases; J trimming: 6 bases; junction bases outside the gene matches: 10. The CDR3 covers 16 residues. Here the CDR3 DNA reads TGCAGTGCTAGAGACAGCGGGCAGGGGGCGACTCAGCCCCAGCATTTT. As protein: CSARDSGQGATQPQHF.

A note on this clonotype: This may stem from a read error, because a much larger clone lies one nucleotide away. The V call is TRBV7-2, the J call TRBJ1-6; no reliable D call. The CDR3 runs 14 residues. Trimming removed 9 bases at V and 10 bases at J, with 19 bases between. CDR1 is SGHTA, CDR2 FQGNSA, per germline. The CDR3 DNA follows: TGTGCCAGTAGTAAGGACGCTCAATCCTCACCCCTCCACTTT. Protein: CASSKDAQSSPLHF. Full variable domain (outside the CDR3, taken from reference TRBV7-2 and TRBJ1-6): GAGVSQSPSNKVTEKGKDVELRCDPISGHTALYWYRQSLGQGLEFLIYFQGNSAPDKSGLPSDRFSAERTGGSVSTLTIQRTQQEDSAVYLCASSKDAQSSPLHFGNGTRLTVT.

At least ten counts were recorded for this clonotype. The chain links TRBV29-1 to TRBJ1-1; TRBD1 matches at 8 bases. Germline lookup yields CDR1 SQVTM and CDR2 ANQGSEA. J gave up 0 bases and V 7 bases, and 10 bases lay outside the gene matches. This CDR3 has 15 amino acids. CDR3 protein: CSGRTGGNLNTEAFF. CDR3 sequence (DNA): TGCAGCGGACGAACAGGGGGTAACTTGAACACTGAAGCTTTCTTT.

In DNA, the CDR3 is TGTGCCAGCAGTGGGGTCGTTTTGTCGGGCTCACCCTCTTACGAGCAGTACTTC. Protein product: CASSGVVLSGSPSYEQYF. The chain recombines TRBV25-1 with TRBJ2-7; D is uncertain. The V and J ends lost 4 bases and 4 bases respectively, with 26 bases between them. Germline V lookup: CDR1 MGHDK, CDR2 SYGVNS. This CDR3 is built from 18 residues.

J is TRBJ2-7 and V is TRBV7-9, with D perhaps given as TRBD1 or TRBD2 (5 bases each). Germline-derived CDR1 and CDR2 are SEHNR and FQNEAQ (reference sequence). With 7 bases removed from V and 1 base from J, the gap between germline ends came to 11 bases. This CDR3 comprises 13 residues. The CDR3 DNA reads TGTGCCAGCAAAGGGGAGAGTTCCTACGAGCAGTACTTC. Translating gives CASKGESSYEQYF.

The V gene is TRBV7-9, the J gene TRBJ1-5; D possibly corresponds to TRBD1 (5 bases). This CDR3 has 18 amino acids. The germline V and J ends were trimmed by 0 bases and 3 bases, with 18 bases remaining between them. Germline assignment: CDR1 SEHNR and CDR2 FQNEAQ (reference sequence). The CDR3 is CASSLATLLGANNQPQHF. The CDR3 nucleotides are TGTGCCAGCAGCTTAGCGACTCTGTTAGGGGCCAACAATCAGCCCCAGCATTTT. The full variable domain, in which reference TRBV7-9 and TRBJ1-5 provide the parts outside the CDR3, is DTGVSQNPRHKITKRGQNVTFRCDPISEHNRLYWYRQTLGQGPEFLTYFQNEAQLEKSRLLSDRFSAERPKGSFSTLEIQRTEQGDSAMYLCASSLATLLGANNQPQHFGDGTRLSIL.